The rows below give T cell receptor beta chains drawn from one sample of a study of control samples from healthy donors and cancer patients. Sequencing was performed with immunoSEQ multiplex PCR; in TCRdb, only in-frame clones are kept and a portion is missing. The sample yields some 150,000 clones, 94% seen once. The sequencing sample was made of blood. These TCRs come from a man between 35 and 55 years old in good health. Each CDR3 is given with its conserved first and last residue. Each record gives: clone size, CDR3 length, J gene, V gene, D gene, CDR3 DNA, CDR3 protein. The D gene is left open where the match is weak. Clone size is stated in some rows and not others, as once, few, many or a class when expanded.

>.|14|TRBJ2-1|TRBV27|TRBD1
TGTGCCAGCAGGCCGGGACAGGCTATTGGTGAGCAGTTCTTC
CASRPGQAIGEQFF
>.|15|TRBJ2-7|TRBV19|TRBD2
TGTGCCAGTAGCCCCACTAGCGGGGTTTCCTACGAGCAGTACTTC
CASSPTSGVSYEQYF
>.|15|TRBJ2-7|TRBV5-1|TRBD1
TGCGCCAGCAGCCAGAGGACAGGGGGCGGGGACGAGCAGTACTTC
CASSQRTGGGDEQYF
>.|16|TRBJ1-2|TRBV7-9|.
TGTGCCAGCAGTACCCGGACCGGGACAAACAACTATGGCTACACCTTC
CASSTRTGTNNYGYTF
>once|12|TRBJ1-2|TRBV18|.
TGTGCCAGCTCACCAAATTTCGGGGGCTACACCTTC
CASSPNFGGYTF
>.|15|TRBJ2-7|TRBV19|TRBD1
TGTGCCAGTAGTCTCCCCGGACAGGGATCCTACGAGCAGTACTTC
CASSLPGQGSYEQYF
>.|14|TRBJ2-5|TRBV7-2|.
TGTGCCAGCAGCTTAGTTCGGGACCAAGAGACCCAGTACTTC
CASSLVRDQETQYF
>.|14|TRBJ2-5|TRBV5-4|.
TGTGCCAGCAGCTTTTTGGGGGCATCGGAAACCCAGTACTTC
CASSFLGASETQYF
>.|15|TRBJ2-7|TRBV18|TRBD1
TGTGCCAGCTCACCATTGCCGGGACAGAACTACGAGCAGTACTTC
CASSPLPGQNYEQYF
>.|13|TRBJ2-7|TRBV27|.
TGTGCCAGCAGTTATACTGGCCCGGGAGAGCAGTACTTC
CASSYTGPGEQYF
>.|18|TRBJ2-3|TRBV4-3|TRBD2
TGCGCCAGCAGCCGTAGGGCTAGCGGGGGGGGGACGTCAGATACGCAGTATTTT
CASSRRASGGGTSDTQYF
>.|12|TRBJ1-6|TRBV12-3/TRBV12-4|.
TGTGCCAGCAGTTTTAATCAGACACCCCTCCACTTT
CASSFNQTPLHF
>.|12|TRBJ2-7|TRBV7-8|.
TGTGCCAGCAGCTTAGCACGACACGAGCAGTACTTC
CASSLARHEQYF
>.|17|TRBJ1-4|TRBV4-3|.
TGCGCCAGCAGCCAGGGATTAGGGGGGCGAAGAAATGAAAAACTGTTTTTT
CASSQGLGGRRNEKLFF
>.|15|TRBJ1-1|TRBV28|.
TGTGCCAGCAGTCCATTATCGGGCCCTAGGACTGAAGCTTTCTTT
CASSPLSGPRTEAFF
>.|14|TRBJ1-5|TRBV6-5|.
TGTGCCAGCAGCCCAACAGGGCTCAACCAGCCCCAGCATTTT
CASSPTGLNQPQHF
>.|14|TRBJ1-1|TRBV7-8|TRBD1
TGTGCCAGCAGCTTAAGGACAGGGGACGCTGAAGCTTTCTTT
CASSLRTGDAEAFF
>.|13|TRBJ2-7|TRBV19|TRBD1
TGTGCCAGTAGTCAAGGGACAGGGTACGAGCAGTACTTC
CASSQGTGYEQYF
>.|19|TRBJ2-3|TRBV24-1|TRBD2
TGTGCCACCAGTGATACCCTAGGGGCTAGCGGACCTAGCACAGATACGCAGTATTTT
CATSDTLGASGPSTDTQYF
>.|16|TRBJ2-7|TRBV7-8|.
TGTGCCAGCAGCACCCCCCGGGACGGACCCTCCTACGAGCAGTACTTC
CASSTPRDGPSYEQYF
>.|15|TRBJ2-1|TRBV30|TRBD2
TGTGCCTGGAACAGACTAGCGGGCCCCTACAATGAGCAGTTCTTC
CAWNRLAGPYNEQFF
>.|18|TRBJ1-2|TRBV7-9|TRBD1
TGTGCCAGCAGCTTACGGGACAGGGACCCTACTGGAGACTATGGCTACACCTTC
CASSLRDRDPTGDYGYTF
>.|14|TRBJ2-2|TRBV19|.
TGTGCCAGTAGGAATTGGGAGGTTACCGGGGAGCTGTTTTTT
CASRNWEVTGELFF
>.|14|TRBJ1-3|TRBV19|TRBD1
TGTGCCAGTACCGGGGACAGGGCTGGAAACACCATATATTTT
CASTGDRAGNTIYF
>.|15|TRBJ2-2|TRBV19|.
TGTGCCAGTAGTATTTTGTCGGACGCCACCGGGGAGCTGTTTTTT
CASSILSDATGELFF
>.|15|TRBJ1-2|TRBV15|TRBD1
TGTGCCACCAGCAGAGGAACAGGGGGGCCCTATGGCTACACCTTC
CATSRGTGGPYGYTF
>.|11|TRBJ2-1|TRBV6-1|.
TGTGCCAGCAGTGAATTCGATGAGCAGTTCTTC
CASSEFDEQFF
>.|15|TRBJ2-1|TRBV5-1|TRBD1
TGCGCCAGCAGCTTTACAGGGGGGCCCTACAATGAGCAGTTCTTC
CASSFTGGPYNEQFF
>.|19|TRBJ1-4|TRBV4-3|.
TGCGCCAGCAGCCAAGATCTCCCCACGGCACGGGGATCTAATGAAAAACTGTTTTTT
CASSQDLPTARGSNEKLFF
>.|13|TRBJ2-7|TRBV5-5|TRBD1
TGTGCCAGCCAAGGGGGACAGGCCCTCGAGCAGTACTTC
CASQGGQALEQYF
>.|15|TRBJ2-7|TRBV2|TRBD2
TGTGCCAGCAGGGAGAGACTAGCGGACCCCTACGAGCAGTACTTC
CASRERLADPYEQYF
>few|14|TRBJ1-6|TRBV5-4|TRBD1
TGTGCCAGCAGCCTTACAGGGGGCTATTCACCCCTCCACTTT
CASSLTGGYSPLHF
>.|13|TRBJ2-3|TRBV2|.
TGTGCCAGCAGTGAAATCAGCACAGATACGCAGTATTTT
CASSEISTDTQYF
>.|15|TRBJ2-6|TRBV18|.
TGTGCCAGCTCACCAAGGATGGAAGGGGCCAACGTCCTGACTTTC
CASSPRMEGANVLTF
>.|13|TRBJ2-7|TRBV6-5|.
TGTGCCAGCAGTCTCCGTCCCCATTTCGAGCAGTACTTC
CASSLRPHFEQYF
>.|14|TRBJ1-2|TRBV30|TRBD1
TGTGCCTGGAGTGTACGGAGAGGGGGCGCAGGCTACACCTTC
CAWSVRRGGAGYTF
>.|13|TRBJ1-1|TRBV10-3|.
TGTGCCATCAGTTTGGGGGGGAGCACTGAAGCTTTCTTT
CAISLGGSTEAFF
>.|14|TRBJ2-7|TRBV5-5|.
TGTGCCAGCAGCTTGTTTGTCTGGGCCCACGAGCAGTACTTC
CASSLFVWAHEQYF
>few|16|TRBJ2-7|TRBV9|.
TGTGCCAGCAGCGCGGCTGTCGGGGCTACTGTCTACGAGCAGTACTTC
CASSAAVGATVYEQYF
>.|17|TRBJ1-4|TRBV11-2|TRBD1
TGTGCCAGCAGCCCCTTCGCCCGACAGGGATCGGGTGAAAAACTGTTTTTT
CASSPFARQGSGEKLFF
>.|12|TRBJ2-5|TRBV2|TRBD1
TGTGCCGGACAGGGGGGAGCTGAGACCCAGTACTTC
CAGQGGAETQYF
>.|18|TRBJ2-6|TRBV7-3|TRBD2
TGTGCCAGCAGCGTGGCTAGCGGGGGGGCCTCTGGGGCCAACGTCCTGACTTTC
CASSVASGGASGANVLTF
>.|14|TRBJ1-5|TRBV28|.
TGTGCCAGCAGTTATCCAGGGCAGGGGCAGCCCCAGCATTTT
CASSYPGQGQPQHF
>.|14|TRBJ1-4|TRBV19|.
TGTGCCAGTAGTACCGGACAGTTTAATGAAAAACTGTTTTTT
CASSTGQFNEKLFF
>.|12|TRBJ1-6|TRBV19|.
TGTGCCAGTAGCCGGGAGGGATCACCCCTCCACTTT
CASSREGSPLHF
>.|13|TRBJ1-2|TRBV24-1|.
TGTGCCACCAGTGCTCGGGAGATGGATGGCTACACCTTC
CATSAREMDGYTF
>.|19|TRBJ1-4|TRBV5-1|.
TGCGCCAGCAGCTCGGGTGGTGCGTCGAGTTACACTCCCGGAGAAAAACTGTTTTTT
CASSSGGASSYTPGEKLFF
>once|16|TRBJ2-3|TRBV30|.
TGTGCCTGGACGTTTGGGGGGGCCTTGAGCACAGATACGCAGTATTTT
CAWTFGGALSTDTQYF
>.|11|TRBJ2-7|TRBV10-2|.
TGCGCCAGCAGTGATGAGGGTGGGCAGTACTTC
CASSDEGGQYF
>.|13|TRBJ1-1|TRBV2|.
TGTGCCAGCAGGTTAATGGGGGACACTGAAGCTTTCTTT
CASRLMGDTEAFF
>.|15|TRBJ1-5|TRBV28|.
TGTGCCAGCAGTTTGGAGGGTCATAGCAATCAGCCCCAGCATTTT
CASSLEGHSNQPQHF
>.|16|TRBJ1-1|TRBV19|TRBD1
TGTGCCACTTTTTCTACGGACAGGGGGATGAACACTGAAGCTTTCTTT
CATFSTDRGMNTEAFF